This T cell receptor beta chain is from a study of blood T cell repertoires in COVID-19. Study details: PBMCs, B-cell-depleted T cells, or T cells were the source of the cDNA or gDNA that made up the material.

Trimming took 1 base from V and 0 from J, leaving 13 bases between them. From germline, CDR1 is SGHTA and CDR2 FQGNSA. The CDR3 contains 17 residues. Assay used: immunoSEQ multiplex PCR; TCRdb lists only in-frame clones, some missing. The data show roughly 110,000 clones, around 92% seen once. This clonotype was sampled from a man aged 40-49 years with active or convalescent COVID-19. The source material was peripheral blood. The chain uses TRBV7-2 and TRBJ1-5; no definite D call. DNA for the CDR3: TGTGCCAGCAGCTTAGGGTTCGGGTTTGGTAGCAATCAGCCCCAGCATTTT. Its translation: CASSLGFGFGSNQPQHF.